One sample yielded the 17 T cell receptor beta chains listed below, sequenced in a study of blood T cell repertoires in COVID-19. Profiling relied on immunoSEQ multiplex PCR, and the TCRdb table lists in-frame clones only, not all of them. Here the sample spans hundreds of thousands of clones, 80% to 85% being singletons. Sequenced: peripheral blood. The source of these receptors is a woman aged 60-70 years with active or convalescent COVID-19.

This chain uses TRBV7-2 with TRBJ2-7, with 8 bases identical to TRBD1. The CDR3 loop spans 16 amino acids. V lost 0 bases and J lost 0; bases outside the gene matches: 4. Germline CDR1 SGHTA, CDR2 FQGNSA. The CDR3 region is CASSLAGQGASYEQYF. The CDR3 nucleotides read TGTGCCAGCAGCTTAGCGGGGCAGGGGGCCTCCTACGAGCAGTACTTC.

J is TRBJ2-3 and V is TRBV19; 14 bases align to TRBD2. V shed 10 bases, J shed 9 bases, and the junction held 9 bases outside the gene matches. Germline lookup yields CDR1 LNHDA and CDR2 SQIVND (reference sequence). The CDR3 runs 14 residues. Written as DNA, the CDR3 is TGTGCCACCAGACTAGCGGGGGGGCCGGGGACGCAGTATTTT. It specifies CATRLAGGPGTQYF.

V and J are TRBV2 and TRBJ1-1; D is ambiguous. The CDR3 totals 12 residues. The V gene lost 3 bases and the J gene lost 5 bases, with 7 bases spanning the gap. Germline V gene sequence: CDR1 SNHLY, CDR2 FYNNEI. The CDR3 DNA sequence: TGTGCCAGCAGTGAGGAGGTAACTGAAGCTTTCTTT. It encodes CASSEEVTEAFF.

Only a few counts were recorded for this clone. The chain couples TRBV5-1 to TRBJ1-4, with 10 nucleotides matching TRBD1. J lost 7 bases, V lost 3 bases, and 9 bases had no gene match. Germline loops: CDR1 SGHRS, CDR2 YFSETQ. The CDR3 contains 16 residues. The CDR3 DNA reads TGCGCCAGCAGCTGGGAAGGCGGGACAGGGGCTGAAAAACTGTTTTTT. It translates to CASSWEGGTGAEKLFF. The whole variable domain, filled in from reference TRBV5-1 and TRBJ1-4, reads KAGVTQTPRYLIKTRGQQVTLSCSPISGHRSVSWYQQTPGQGLQFLFEYFSETQRNKGNFPGRFSGRQFSNSRSEMNVSTLELGDSALYLCASSWEGGTGAEKLFFGSGTQLSVL.

The rearrangement links TRBV15 to TRBJ2-1; 12 positions match TRBD2. The CDR3 has 18 amino acids. Germline CDR1 reads LNHNV; CDR2 reads YYDKDF (reference sequence). V lost 1 base and J lost 5; bases outside the gene matches: 9. The CDR3 nucleotides read TGTGCCACCAGCAGAGCCCTGACTAGCGGGGGCCCCCACAATGAGCAGTTCTTC. As protein: CATSRALTSGGPHNEQFF.

The chain is built from TRBV5-8 and TRBJ2-3; D uncertain. Per the germline V gene, CDR1 is SGHTS and CDR2 is YDEGEE. Trimming left V 2 bases short and J 0 bases short, with 7 bases between. CDR3 length equals 14 residues. The CDR3 DNA is TGTGCCAGCAGCTTAGAGCCTAGCACAGATACGCAGTATTTT. It is translated as CASSLEPSTDTQYF.

This clone was observed once. The V gene is TRBV6-1, the J gene TRBJ1-1, with D uncertain. Trimming removed 2 bases at V and 10 bases at J, with 17 bases between. The CDR3 totals 14 residues. CDR1 and CDR2 (germline): MNHNS, SASEGT. The CDR3 coding sequence is TGTGCCAGCAGTGAAATATTGTCAGGTCCGCGAGCTTTCTTT. Protein: CASSEILSGPRAFF.

The chain combines TRBV11-2 with TRBJ2-6; weak D call: TRBD2 (7 bases). This CDR3 is 15 amino acids long. Germline CDR1 and CDR2: SGHAT and FQNNGV. V lost 10 bases and J lost 2, with 15 bases in between. The CDR3 sequence is CAIPRGPAGANVLTF. The CDR3 region has the DNA TGTGCCATCCCGCGGGGGCCAGCTGGGGCCAACGTCCTGACTTTC.

Notes on this clone: Other DNA sequences in the same sample also yield this CDR3. This chain joins TRBV11-3 and TRBJ2-1; 7 nucleotides match TRBD1. Trimming removed 0 bases from V and 1 base from J; junction bases left unmatched: 0. The CDR3 is 15 amino acids. CDR1 and CDR2 from the germline V gene are SGHNT and YENEEA. This chain's CDR3 is CASSLDRGSYNEQFF. CDR3 DNA sequence: TGTGCCAGCAGCTTAGACAGGGGGTCCTACAATGAGCAGTTCTTC.

The genes are TRBV10-1 and TRBJ2-7; D not certain. CDR1 and CDR2 (germline): WNHNN, SYGVQD (reference sequence). The germline V and J ends were trimmed by 6 bases and 3 bases, with 12 bases remaining between them. The CDR3 contains 13 residues. The CDR3 reads CASRARLVYEQYF. CDR3 coding DNA: TGCGCCAGCAGAGCTAGGTTGGTCTACGAGCAGTACTTC.

This sequence joins TRBV6-5 and TRBJ2-3; tentative D call: TRBD1 (6 bases). V was cut by 10 bases and J by 1 base, with 12 bases left in between. The CDR3 runs 13 residues. CDR1 MNHEY and CDR2 SVGAGI come from the germline V gene. CDR3 nucleotides: TGTGCCAATCGACAGGACCGCACAGATACGCAGTATTTT. It codes for CANRQDRTDTQYF.

This chain connects TRBV4-3 to TRBJ1-1; D may be TRBD1 (6 bases). The germline V and J ends were trimmed by 2 bases and 1 base, with 11 bases remaining between them. The CDR3 loop spans 15 amino acids. Germline assignment: CDR1 LGHNA and CDR2 YSLEER. CDR3 DNA: TGCGCCAGCAGCCAATTAGGACAGACGAACACTGAAGCTTTCTTT. Translated, it gives CASSQLGQTNTEAFF.

On this clone itself: The same CDR3 arises from other DNA sequences in this sample as well. The rearrangement joins TRBV18 to TRBJ1-2; 8 nucleotides agree with TRBD1. J was trimmed by 2 bases and V by 3 bases; bases with no gene match: 2. The CDR3 is 14 amino acids. Looked up from germline, CDR1 is KGHSH and CDR2 is LQKENI. The CDR3 reads CASSPTGENYGYTF. The CDR3 DNA reads TGTGCCAGCTCACCGACAGGGGAAAACTATGGCTACACCTTC.

The chain is built from TRBV5-1 and TRBJ1-2; D is unclear. The V gene's germline CDR1 is SGHRS and CDR2 YFSETQ. The V end lost 0 bases, the J end lost 0 bases, and 6 bases lay between the germline ends. This CDR3 region has 14 residues. The CDR3 region has the DNA TGCGCCAGCAGCTTGGACGGGACTAACTATGGCTACACCTTC. Protein: CASSLDGTNYGYTF.

The chain has TRBV30 and TRBJ1-2, with a possible D match to TRBD1 (5 bases). The CDR3 sequence is 12 residues long. V was trimmed by 2 bases and J by 4 bases, leaving 8 bases between them. The germline gives CDR1 GTSNPN, CDR2 SVGIG (reference sequence). The CDR3 here is CAWSMTAYGYTF. In nucleotides, the CDR3 is TGTGCCTGGAGTATGACAGCCTATGGCTACACCTTC.

As for this clone: Other nucleotide sequences in the sample specify the same CDR3. The rearrangement links TRBV7-6 to TRBJ2-5; 9 bases align to TRBD2. V trimming: 4 bases; J trimming: 1 base; junction bases outside the gene matches: 4. CDR1 and CDR2 from the germline V gene are SGHVS and FNYEAQ. The CDR3 sequence is 15 residues long. CDR3 sequence reads: CASSSLAGPQETQYF. As DNA, the CDR3 is TGTGCCAGCAGCTCGCTAGCGGGGCCCCAAGAGACCCAGTACTTC.

This rearrangement joins TRBV10-3 to TRBJ1-2, with 7 nucleotides matching TRBD1. Germline V lookup: CDR1 ENHRY, CDR2 SYGVKD. J lost 4 bases, V lost 0 bases, and 14 bases had no gene match. The length of the CDR3 is 18 residues. The CDR3 DNA reads TGTGCCATCAGTGAGTCTGACAGGGAGGCTAAAGAAGGCTATGGCTACACCTTC. Amino acid sequence: CAISESDREAKEGYGYTF.